Shown below are 26 T cell receptor beta chains from a single sample sequenced in a study of graft-versus-host responses after intestinal transplantation. Repertoires were generated with immunoSEQ multiplex PCR, while TCRdb's copy carries only in-frame clones and drops some. The table shows 20,000 or so clones, with approximately 79% occurring only once. Intraepithelial plus lamina propria lymphocytes were released by processing graft tissue. Material: ileum tissue, obtained about 3 weeks after intestinal transplant. These receptors all stem from a human patient who received an intestinal transplant, so some T cells may come from the graft donor.

This clone was found once. This chain joins TRBV28 and TRBJ2-1; 8 bases line up with TRBD1. This CDR3 is 17 amino acids long. Germline values: CDR1 MDHEN, CDR2 SYDVKM. V lost 0 bases to trimming and J lost 5 bases; unmatched junction nucleotides: 9. CDR3 residues: CASSLCTETGANNEQFF. The DNA for the CDR3 is TGTGCCAGCAGTTTATGTACCGAGACAGGGGCGAACAATGAGCAGTTCTTC.

V is TRBV6-1 and J is TRBJ1-1, with D tentatively TRBD1 (6 bases). Germline V gene sequence: CDR1 MNHNS, CDR2 SASEGT. V lost 10 bases, J lost 7 bases, and 16 bases lay in between. CDR3 size: 12 residues. The DNA of the CDR3 is TGTGCCATCTGGGGGTGGGGGCTTGAAGCTTTCTTT. Protein sequence: CAIWGWGLEAFF.

The V gene is TRBV7-9, the J gene TRBJ2-1; TRBD2 matches at 10 bases. V lost 5 bases, J lost 4 bases, and 5 bases stayed unmatched. The CDR3 spans 15 residues. Per the germline V gene, CDR1 is SEHNR and CDR2 is FQNEAQ (reference sequence). As DNA, the CDR3 is TGTGCCAGCAGCCCCGGGACTAGCGATTACAATGAGCAGTTCTTC. Protein product: CASSPGTSDYNEQFF.

This chain links TRBV10-1 with TRBJ2-5; 8 bases are shared with TRBD2. CDR1 is WNHNN, CDR2 SYGVQD, per germline (reference sequence). The CDR3 sequence is 14 residues long. Trimming took 5 bases from V and 2 from J; bases not matched to a gene: 4. This CDR3 reads CASSYGTRQETQYF. CDR3 bases: TGCGCCAGCAGTTACGGGACTAGACAAGAGACCCAGTACTTC.

The chain combines TRBV18 with TRBJ1-6; tentative D call: TRBD1 (5 bases). Germline V gene sequence: CDR1 KGHSH, CDR2 LQKENI. Trimming took off 3 bases at V and 8 bases at J, with 14 bases between the two ends. CDR3 length: 15 amino acids. The CDR3 region is CASSPFGGGDSPLHF. For the CDR3, the DNA is TGTGCCAGCTCACCGTTCGGGGGAGGCGATTCACCCCTCCACTTT.

The chain couples TRBV23-1 to TRBJ1-6, with 7 bases fitting TRBD1. TRBV23-1 is noted as an ORF with a role that remains uncertain. V lost 9 bases and J lost 9; bases outside the gene matches: 11. This CDR3 is built from 14 residues. CDR3 sequence (DNA): TGCGCCAGGGTCGGACAGGCGAAGATTTCACCCCTCCACTTT. The encoded protein is CARVGQAKISPLHF.

The chain combines TRBV5-1 with TRBJ1-1; TRBD1 is a possible D gene (5 bases). CDR3 length equals 16 residues. Trimming removed 7 bases at V and 6 bases at J, with 25 bases between. Germline loops: CDR1 SGHRS, CDR2 YFSETQ. CDR3 protein: CASAPFGGSGMAEAFF. CDR3 nucleotides: TGCGCCAGCGCCCCTTTCGGGGGGTCGGGGATGGCTGAAGCTTTCTTT.

This chain links TRBV28 with TRBJ1-2; 9 nucleotides line up with TRBD1. The CDR3 length is 15 residues. Looked up from germline, CDR1 is MDHEN and CDR2 is SYDVKM. The ends lost 6 bases at V and 8 bases at J; junction bases unmatched: 13. The CDR3: CASSRRTGASMGYTF. The CDR3 region has the DNA TGTGCCAGCAGCCGTAGGACAGGGGCGTCTATGGGCTACACCTTC.

The chain joins TRBV25-1 to TRBJ2-7; 8 nucleotides agree with TRBD1. The germline V gene has CDR1 MGHDK and CDR2 SYGVNS. This CDR3 region has 17 residues. The trim removed 3 bases at V and 11 bases at J, leaving 21 bases unmatched. The CDR3 loop is CASSDTSIAGQGPAEYF. The DNA for the CDR3 is TGTGCCAGCAGTGATACGAGTATCGCCGGACAGGGACCCGCGGAGTACTTC.

Only a few counts were recorded for this clone. The gene calls are TRBV5-6 and TRBJ2-6; TRBD2 might be the D (6 bases). V was clipped by 4 bases and J by 0 bases, with 17 bases between them. This CDR3 spans 18 amino acids. Per germline, CDR1 SGHDT and CDR2 YYEEEE. This CDR3 reads CASSRRRGAISGANVLTF. DNA for the CDR3: TGTGCCAGCAGCCGGAGGAGGGGTGCTATCTCTGGGGCCAACGTCCTGACTTTC.

This clone was seen more than once but under ten times. The chain carries TRBV4-2 and TRBJ2-5, with 12 bases aligning to TRBD2. Germline assignment: CDR1 LGHNA and CDR2 YNFKEQ. This CDR3 is 19 amino acids long. Losses at the gene ends were 4 bases for V and 5 bases for J; bases not matched to a gene: 17. CDR3 sequence: CASSRGASGGAVSLETQYF. For the CDR3, the DNA is TGTGCCAGCAGCCGGGGGGCTAGCGGGGGGGCCGTTTCGTTGGAGACCCAGTACTTC.

The CDR3 spells CASSQDPLGPGTGGYGYTF. The CDR3 coding sequence is TGCGCCAGCAGCCAAGACCCCCTGGGGCCCGGGACAGGGGGCTATGGCTACACCTTC. The V and J genes are TRBV4-3 and TRBJ1-2, with 11 positions matching TRBD1. In germline, CDR1 is LGHNA, CDR2 YSLEER. This CDR3 is built from 19 residues. With 0 bases clipped from V and 4 bases from J, the junction kept 13 bases outside the gene matches.

The rearrangement links TRBV4-2 to TRBJ2-1, with 11 bases identical to TRBD2. Germline assignment: CDR1 LGHNA and CDR2 YNFKEQ. This CDR3 is built from 13 residues. With 5 bases clipped from V and 13 bases from J, the junction kept 7 bases outside the gene matches. The CDR3 DNA follows: TGTGCCAGCAGCATCCGACTAGCGGGGACCCAGTTCTTC. Its protein is CASSIRLAGTQFF.

Written as DNA, the CDR3 is TGTGCCAGCAGTTTAGCGGGGGGCTACACAGATACGCAGTATTTT. Protein: CASSLAGGYTDTQYF. J is TRBJ2-3 and V is TRBV7-3; 10 positions match TRBD2. This CDR3 region has 15 residues. V lost 6 bases and J lost 2; bases outside the gene matches: 5. CDR1 SGHTA and CDR2 FQGTGA come from the germline V gene.

This clone was observed a few times. V usage is TRBV27 and J usage is TRBJ1-5, with D possibly matching TRBD1 (6 bases). The CDR3 runs to 13 residues. Looked up from germline, CDR1 is MNHEY and CDR2 is SMNVEV (reference sequence). Trimming took off 4 bases at V and 3 bases at J, with 7 bases between the two ends. CDR3 DNA: TGTGCCAGCAGTTGGGGGCCCAATCAGCCCCAGCATTTT. Amino acids: CASSWGPNQPQHF.

This chain joins TRBV6-1 and TRBJ2-2, with 8 positions matching TRBD1. CDR1 is MNHNS, CDR2 SASEGT, per germline. The CDR3 loop spans 14 amino acids. The V segment lost 3 bases and the J segment 4 bases; nucleotides outside the gene matches: 1. The CDR3 region has the DNA TGTGCCAGCAGTGACAGGGGGCGCACCGGGGAGCTGTTTTTT. Translated, it gives CASSDRGRTGELFF.

The chain uses TRBV6-1 and TRBJ1-2; D not resolved. Trimming took 5 bases from V and 0 from J, leaving 13 bases between them. The CDR3 extends over 15 amino acids. Germline V gene data show CDR1 as MNHNS and CDR2 as SASEGT. The CDR3 DNA is TGTGCCAGCAGTCAAGTCGTGGCGGCTAACTATGGCTACACCTTC. This codes for CASSQVVAANYGYTF.

The chain recombines TRBV4-3 with TRBJ1-2, with 8 nucleotides matching TRBD1. Looked up from germline, CDR1 is LGHNA and CDR2 is YSLEER. Unmatched junction bases numbered 2, after V lost 4 bases and J lost 7 bases. The CDR3 length is 12 residues. The chain's CDR3 is CASSRTGSGYTF. In DNA, the CDR3 is TGCGCCAGCAGCCGGACAGGGAGTGGCTACACCTTC.

The chain couples TRBV7-3 to TRBJ2-6, with D unclear. Trimming cost V 5 bases and J 4 bases, with 6 bases left between them. CDR1 and CDR2 (germline): SGHTA, FQGTGA. The CDR3 is made up of 13 amino acids. The CDR3 region has the DNA TGTGCCAGCAGCCCCCCAGGGGCCAACGTCCTGACTTTC. Translating gives CASSPPGANVLTF.

The genes are TRBV6-1 and TRBJ2-7; 15 bases agree with TRBD2. The CDR3 is 15 residues long. Trimming removed 6 bases from V and 3 bases from J; junction bases left unmatched: 3. Germline CDR1 is MNHNS and CDR2 is SASEGT. The CDR3, as DNA: TGTGCCAGCAGCGGACTAGCGGGGGGGCGCTACGAGCAGTACTTC. The encoded protein is CASSGLAGGRYEQYF.

V is TRBV23-1 and J is TRBJ1-2; TRBD1 agrees at 8 bases. TRBV23-1 is treated as an ORF (open reading frame) with a function not yet certain. V lost 4 bases, J lost 1 base, and 11 bases stayed unmatched. The CDR3 is 17 amino acids. The CDR3 DNA follows: TGCGCCAGCAGTCGACCGTTCTCTACAGGGGGTAACTATGGCTACACCTTC. Amino acid sequence: CASSRPFSTGGNYGYTF.

The rearrangement uses TRBV4-1 and TRBJ2-1; TRBD1 agrees at 7 bases. The CDR3 extends over 15 amino acids. J was trimmed by 7 bases and V by 3 bases; bases with no gene match: 9. Germline V gene lookup returns CDR1 MGHRA and CDR2 YSYEKL. CDR3 DNA sequence: TGCGCCAGCAGCCAGAACACAAACAGGGGAAATGAGCAGTTCTTC. Translating gives CASSQNTNRGNEQFF.

This clone is judged medium-sized. The chain employs TRBV27 and TRBJ2-1; TRBD2 aligns across 8 bases. Germline loops: CDR1 MNHEY, CDR2 SMNVEV (reference sequence). V trimming: 0 bases; J trimming: 10 bases; junction bases outside the gene matches: 5. This CDR3 contains 14 residues. The CDR3 nucleotides are TGTGCCAGCAGTTTATCGGCGGGAGGTGAGGAGCAGTTCTTC. The encoded protein is CASSLSAGGEEQFF.

This chain uses TRBV30 with TRBJ1-5, with D maybe TRBD1 (6 bases). Germline lookup yields CDR1 GTSNPN and CDR2 SVGIG (reference sequence). V lost 4 bases and J 3 bases, leaving 13 bases between the germline ends. The CDR3 contains 14 residues. In DNA form, the CDR3 reads TGTGCCTGGAACTCGGACAGAGTCAATCAGCCCCAGCATTTT. It codes for CAWNSDRVNQPQHF.

This chain links TRBV7-8 with TRBJ1-2; D is ambiguous. CDR3 size: 12 residues. CDR1 and CDR2 from the germline V gene are SGHVS and FQNEAQ. The ends were cut back, 2 bases at V and 5 bases at J, with 6 bases in the middle. CDR3: CASSLSGYGYTF. The CDR3 DNA reads as TGTGCCAGCAGCTTATCGGGGTATGGCTACACCTTC. The full variable domain, its missing parts supplied by reference TRBV7-8 and TRBJ1-2, is GAGVSQSPRYKVAKRGQDVALRCDPISGHVSLFWYQQALGQGPEFLTYFQNEAQLDKSGLPSDRFFAERPEGSVSTLKIQRTQQEDSAVYLCASSLSGYGYTFGSGTRLTVV.

The chain links TRBV13 to TRBJ2-7; 7 nucleotides match TRBD2. The CDR3 spans 15 residues. Germline loops: CDR1 PRHDT, CDR2 FYEKMQ (reference sequence). Trimming removed 5 bases from V and 2 bases from J; junction bases left unmatched: 9. CDR3 nucleotide sequence: TGTGCCAGCAGCCCGTCTCGGGGGGACCCCTACGAGCAGTACTTC. Its protein is CASSPSRGDPYEQYF.